The 5 T cell receptor beta chains below all came from one sample that was sequenced in a study of blood T cell repertoires in COVID-19. The method was immunoSEQ multiplex PCR; TCRdb's version includes in-frame clones alone and lacks a portion of them. Counted here are about 55,000 clones, roughly 89% occurring once; the ten biggest clones make up roughly 3.6%. Sequenced sample: peripheral blood. The receptors here all came from a man aged 40-49 years with COVID-19, enrolled during active disease.

The rearrangement uses TRBV3-1 (or the pseudogene TRBV3-2) and TRBJ2-1; perhaps TRBD2 as D (5 bases). The CDR3 loop spans 13 amino acids. V was shortened by 1 base and J by 12 bases, with 13 bases between the two germline ends. CDR1 LGHDT and CDR2 YNNKEL come from the germline V gene (reference sequence). For the CDR3, the DNA is TGTGCCAGCAGCCAAGGGTTCTCTAGCTGGCAGTTCTTC. Translation gives CASSQGFSSWQFF.

V gene TRBV28 combines with J gene TRBJ1-4, with D perhaps matching TRBD1 (5 bases). The germline V and J ends were trimmed by 3 bases and 4 bases, with 12 bases remaining between them. The CDR3 runs 15 residues. CDR1 is MDHEN, CDR2 SYDVKM, per germline. CDR3 in DNA: TGTGCCAGCAGTTTCAACCAGGGTTATAATGAAAAACTGTTTTTT. It is translated as CASSFNQGYNEKLFF.

The rearrangement uses TRBV21-1 and TRBJ1-2; TRBD1 is the table's D call, not checked against the DNA. TRBV21-1 is termed a pseudogene. This CDR3 comprises 16 residues. DNA of the CDR3: TGTGCCAGCAGCAAAGGGAGGGGACAGGGTAGCTATGGCTACACCTTC. Amino acids: CASSKGRGQGSYGYTF.

A single count supports this clone. J is TRBJ1-2 and V is TRBV29-1; TRBD1 matches 8 bases. The CDR3 loop spans 12 amino acids. The germline gives CDR1 SQVTM, CDR2 ANQGSEA. This CDR3 reads CRQTGAGYGYTF. CDR3 in DNA: TGCAGGCAGACAGGGGCCGGGTATGGCTACACCTTC.

The rearrangement joins TRBV10-3 to TRBJ2-7; TRBD1 might be the D (5 bases). V was pared by 0 bases and J by 8 bases, with 14 bases between. The CDR3 is 14 amino acids. Germline V gene data show CDR1 as ENHRY and CDR2 as SYGVKD. CDR3 in DNA: TGTGCCATCAGTGAGTCTACGCAGGGTTCGCAGCAGTACTTC. It encodes CAISESTQGSQQYF.